Shown below are 18 T cell receptor beta chains from a single sample sequenced in a study of cytomegalovirus exposure and HLA in healthy donors. Profiled with immunoSEQ multiplex PCR; TCRdb holds only in-frame clones, not every one. The table records about 160,000 clones, 86% of them present only once. Sequenced: PBMCs. The receptors stem from a young woman in good health and CMV-seronegative.

The rearrangement links TRBV9 to TRBJ2-3; TRBD2 aligns across 11 bases. V gave up 4 bases and J gave up 6 bases; unmatched junction bases: 7. The CDR3 is made up of 15 amino acids. Looked up from germline, CDR1 is SGDLS and CDR2 is YYNGEE. The CDR3 loop is CASSTPTSGVDTQYF. In nucleotides, the CDR3 is TGTGCCAGCAGCACTCCGACTAGCGGGGTGGATACGCAGTATTTT.

This clone was picked up a small number of times. The chain has TRBV9 and TRBJ2-7; D possibly corresponds to TRBD1 (6 bases). Germline CDR1 reads SGDLS; CDR2 reads YYNGEE. V lost 4 bases to trimming and J lost 3 bases, with 17 bases between them. The CDR3 length is 15 residues. CDR3 nucleotides: TGTGCCAGCAGCCCCACAGGGTCGGTGCACTACGAGCAGTACTTC. Translated, it gives CASSPTGSVHYEQYF.

The DNA of the CDR3 is TGTGCCAGCACCGAGGGCCGGGACAGACTGTTCTTC. Its translation is CASTEGRDRLFF. The rearrangement joins TRBV25-1 to TRBJ2-1; 7 positions agree with TRBD1. CDR1 is MGHDK, CDR2 SYGVNS, per germline. Trimming removed 7 bases from V and 15 bases from J; junction bases left unmatched: 12. The CDR3 loop spans 12 amino acids. Full variable domain (missing parts from reference TRBV25-1 and TRBJ2-1): EADIYQTPRYLVIGTGKKITLECSQTMGHDKMYWYQQDPGMELHLIHYSYGVNSTEKGDLSSESTVSRIRTEHFPLTLESARPSHTSQYLCASTEGRDRLFFGPGTRLTVL.

The genes are TRBV2 and TRBJ1-4; D is perhaps TRBD1 (6 bases). Germline V gene sequence: CDR1 SNHLY, CDR2 FYNNEI. V was trimmed by 6 bases and J by 7 bases, leaving 18 bases between them. The length of the CDR3 is 15 residues. The CDR3 reads CASSQHRDRVEKLFF. CDR3 nucleotides: TGTGCCAGCAGCCAACACAGGGATAGGGTTGAAAAACTGTTTTTT. Complete variable domain (other parts from reference TRBV2 and TRBJ1-4): EPEVTQTPSHQVTQMGQEVILRCVPISNHLYFYWYRQILGQKVEFLVSFYNNEISEKSEIFDDQFSVERPDGSNFTLKIRSTKLEDSAMYFCASSQHRDRVEKLFFGSGTQLSVL.

The gene calls are TRBV27 and TRBJ2-5, with TRBD2 matching 8 bases. This CDR3 is 15 amino acids long. V shed 3 bases and J 4 bases; nucleotides not matched to a gene: 7. The germline V gene encodes CDR1 MNHEY and CDR2 SMNVEV (reference sequence). CDR3 in amino acids: CASSFGAGGGETQYF. The CDR3 DNA sequence: TGTGCCAGCAGTTTTGGCGCGGGAGGTGGAGAGACCCAGTACTTC.

Notes on this clone: The sample has other DNA sequences that encode this CDR3 too. The rearrangement links TRBV5-1 to TRBJ1-5; D is possibly TRBD1 (5 bases). The germline gives CDR1 SGHRS, CDR2 YFSETQ. CDR3 length: 13 amino acids. V was shortened by 4 bases and J by 7 bases, with 12 bases between the two germline ends. CDR3 amino acids: CASSPGGGQPQHF. The CDR3 DNA sequence: TGCGCCAGCAGCCCCGGGGGAGGGCAGCCCCAGCATTTT. The variable domain in full, completed from reference TRBV5-1 and TRBJ1-5, reads KAGVTQTPRYLIKTRGQQVTLSCSPISGHRSVSWYQQTPGQGLQFLFEYFSETQRNKGNFPGRFSGRQFSNSRSEMNVSTLELGDSALYLCASSPGGGQPQHFGDGTRLSIL.

V usage is TRBV7-2 and J usage is TRBJ2-1; 9 bases map to TRBD2. The trim removed 3 bases at V and 0 bases at J, leaving 3 bases unmatched. The germline V gene encodes CDR1 SGHTA and CDR2 FQGNSA. The CDR3 is 16 residues long. The CDR3 sequence is CASSLNSGSSYNEQFF. CDR3 DNA: TGTGCCAGCAGCTTGAATAGCGGGAGCTCCTACAATGAGCAGTTCTTC.

The chain links TRBV10-3 to TRBJ1-5; D possibly corresponds to TRBD1 (5 bases). Germline V CDR1 and CDR2: ENHRY, SYGVKD. V was trimmed by 3 bases and J by 6 bases, leaving 21 bases between them. This CDR3 spans 17 amino acids. Here the CDR3 reads CAISDPSGVGGSQPQHF. Here the CDR3 DNA reads TGTGCCATCAGTGACCCTTCGGGGGTTGGGGGGAGTCAGCCCCAGCATTTT.

This sequence joins TRBV27 and TRBJ2-7, with no clear D. This CDR3 region has 13 residues. With 0 bases removed from V and 7 bases from J, the gap between germline ends came to 10 bases. In germline, CDR1 is MNHEY, CDR2 SMNVEV (reference sequence). The CDR3, as DNA: TGTGCCAGCAGTTTATCCCGCCTCGGGGAGCAGTACTTC. As protein: CASSLSRLGEQYF.

V is TRBV18 and J is TRBJ2-4; 7 positions match TRBD1. The CDR3 contains 14 residues. Germline loops: CDR1 KGHSH, CDR2 LQKENI. V dropped 0 bases and J dropped 8; count of bases not matched to a gene: 4. CDR3 residues: CASSPPWDRDIQYF. DNA for the CDR3: TGTGCCAGCTCACCACCTTGGGACAGAGACATTCAGTACTTC.

This rearrangement joins TRBV19 to TRBJ1-6; 10 positions agree with TRBD1. Germline CDR1 is LNHDA and CDR2 is SQIVND (reference sequence). The CDR3 is made up of 13 amino acids. V lost 7 bases and J lost 8; bases outside the gene matches: 2. For the CDR3, the DNA is TGTGCCAGTAAGGGACAGGGGTATTCACCCCTCCACTTT. Translation: CASKGQGYSPLHF. The whole variable domain, remainder taken from reference TRBV19 and TRBJ1-6, is DGGITQSPKYLFRKEGQNVTLSCEQNLNHDAMYWYRQDPGQGLRLIYYSQIVNDFQKGDIAEGYSVSREKKESFPLTVTSAQKNPTAFYLCASKGQGYSPLHFGNGTRLTVT.

The V call is TRBV5-8, the J call TRBJ1-3, with TRBD1 as a possible D gene (5 bases). Trimming took 0 bases from V and 0 from J, leaving 7 bases between them. CDR3 size: 15 residues. Germline loops: CDR1 SGHTS, CDR2 YDEGEE. DNA for the CDR3: TGTGCCAGCAGCTTGGGCAGGGCCTCTGGAAACACCATATATTTT. Translation: CASSLGRASGNTIYF.

The chain links TRBV2 to TRBJ2-7, with a possible D match to TRBD1 (6 bases). The V gene's germline CDR1 is SNHLY and CDR2 FYNNEI. The CDR3 extends over 13 amino acids. V was clipped by 7 bases and J by 2 bases, with 12 bases between them. The CDR3 bases are TGTGCCAGCAAGGCAGGGGCAACCTACGAGCAGTACTTC. It translates to CASKAGATYEQYF.

The chain couples TRBV6-5 to TRBJ2-1, with 8 bases fitting TRBD2. The V gene's germline CDR1 is MNHEY and CDR2 SVGAGI. The ends lost 0 bases at V and 3 bases at J; junction bases unmatched: 1. The CDR3 consists of 15 residues. The CDR3 reads CASSYSGTSYNEQFF. Written as DNA, the CDR3 is TGTGCCAGCAGTTACTCGGGGACTAGCTACAATGAGCAGTTCTTC.

The CDR3 coding sequence is TGTGCCAGCAGTCCCCTCCGGAGTTGGGCAGGGGGTGGAAACACTGAAGCTTTCTTT. Encoded protein: CASSPLRSWAGGGNTEAFF. The rearrangement joins TRBV27 to TRBJ1-1; TRBD1 aligns across 7 bases. Germline V gene lookup returns CDR1 MNHEY and CDR2 SMNVEV (reference sequence). The length of the CDR3 is 19 residues. Trimming took 5 bases from V and 2 from J; bases not matched to a gene: 20.

J is TRBJ2-3 and V is TRBV6-4; TRBD2 aligns across 8 bases. The J segment lost 1 base and the V segment lost 0 bases, leaving 0 bases of the junction unmatched. This CDR3 contains 15 residues. Germline-derived CDR1 and CDR2 are MRHNA and SNTAGT. The DNA for the CDR3 is TGTGCCAGCAGTGACTCTAGCGGGGGCACAGATACGCAGTATTTT. Encoded protein: CASSDSSGGTDTQYF.

V is TRBV7-2 and J is TRBJ2-3; TRBD1 is a possible D gene (6 bases). The V gene's germline CDR1 is SGHTA and CDR2 FQGNSA. Trimming left V 3 bases short and J 4 bases short, with 8 bases between. This CDR3 comprises 13 residues. This CDR3 is CASSLGAADTQYF. CDR3 sequence (DNA): TGTGCCAGCAGCTTGGGGGCAGCAGATACGCAGTATTTT.

This chain uses TRBV2 with TRBJ2-1, with TRBD2 matching over 15 bases. CDR1 and CDR2 (germline): SNHLY, FYNNEI. With V trimmed by 10 bases and J by 7 bases, 11 bases remained unmatched. This CDR3 region has 16 residues. Here the CDR3 DNA reads TGTGCCAACCGCCTCGGACTAGCGGGGGGGCATAATGAGCAGTTCTTC. It is translated as CANRLGLAGGHNEQFF.